Listed here are 19 T cell receptor beta chains from one sample, sequenced in a study of T cells in Graves' hyperthyroidism and ophthalmopathy. TCR beta CDR3 region amplification was performed from RNA transcripts. When the TCR CDR3 underwent first-round RT-PCR, the HTBI primer set was used. From the multiplex PCR reads, TCRdb called clonotypes with MiXCR, one entry per CDR3 protein. Of more than 350,000 distinct CDR3 sequences listed, 15% were seen once; the top ten hold approximately 32%. What was sequenced was blood. The receptors were sampled from a woman between 25 and 40 years old with Graves' hyperthyroidism.

The sample holds a few counts of this clonotype. The gene calls are TRBV5-1 and TRBJ2-5; D possibly uses TRBD1 or TRBD2 (5 bases each). The ends were cut back, 1 base at V and 4 bases at J, with 17 bases in the middle. The CDR3 has 16 residues. Germline CDR1 is SGHRS and CDR2 is YFSETQ. In nucleotides, the CDR3 is TGCGCCAGCAGCTTGAGTGAGGGGACGCCGGTAGAGACCCAGTACTTC. It is translated as CASSLSEGTPVETQYF.

This clonotype was seen repeatedly, ten times or more. CDR3 loop: CASKAGQLNYGYTF. Here the CDR3 DNA reads TGTGCCAGCAAGGCGGGGCAGCTTAACTATGGCTACACCTTC. The rearrangement joins TRBV2 to TRBJ1-2; TRBD1 might be the D (5 bases). V was cut by 7 bases and J by 1 base, with 13 bases left in between. This CDR3 comprises 14 residues. The V gene's germline CDR1 is SNHLY and CDR2 FYNNEI.

This clonotype came up many times. The chain carries TRBV20-1 and TRBJ2-2, with D perhaps TRBD1 (5 bases). The germline V gene has CDR1 DFQATT and CDR2 SNEGSKA (reference sequence). V dropped 6 bases and J dropped 4 bases, with 15 bases sitting between them. The CDR3 contains 14 residues. CDR3 in DNA: TGCAGTGCCGGTTTGGACATAAGCACCGGGGAGCTGTTTTTT. This gives the protein CSAGLDISTGELFF.

The J gene is TRBJ2-7, the V gene TRBV28; 7 bases align to TRBD1. This CDR3 comprises 14 residues. The ends lost 8 bases at V and 3 bases at J; junction bases unmatched: 10. Germline V gives CDR1 MDHEN, CDR2 SYDVKM. In DNA, the CDR3 is TGTGCCAGCTACGCCGGGACAGCTCACTACGAGCAGTACTTC. Protein sequence: CASYAGTAHYEQYF.

The genes are TRBV7-3 and TRBJ1-5; possibly TRBD1 for D (5 bases). The CDR3 extends over 16 amino acids. Germline loops: CDR1 SGHTA, CDR2 FQGTGA. Between the trimmed V and J ends, which lost 4 bases and 7 bases, there was a span of 20 bases. The CDR3 spells CASSCDPGLRMQPQHF. Here the CDR3 DNA reads TGTGCCAGCAGCTGTGATCCGGGACTTCGAATGCAGCCCCAGCATTTT.

J is TRBJ2-4 and V is TRBV5-4, with 10 positions matching TRBD2. CDR3 size: 16 residues. The V gene's germline CDR1 is SGHNT and CDR2 YYREEE (reference sequence). The ends lost 2 bases at V and 3 bases at J; junction bases unmatched: 5. The CDR3 sequence is CASSFASGSSKNIQYF. In DNA, the CDR3 is TGTGCCAGCAGCTTCGCTAGCGGGAGTAGCAAAAACATTCAGTACTTC. Full variable domain (outside the CDR3, taken from reference TRBV5-4 and TRBJ2-4): ETGVTQSPTHLIKTRGQQVTLRCSSQSGHNTVSWYQQALGQGPQFIFQYYREEENGRGNFPPRFSGLQFPNYSSELNVNALELDDSALYLCASSFASGSSKNIQYFGAGTRLSVL.

This clonotype was counted many times. The chain links TRBV9 to TRBJ1-1; no clear D gene. Looked up from germline, CDR1 is SGDLS and CDR2 is YYNGEE. The CDR3 runs to 14 residues. With 3 bases removed from V and 4 bases from J, the gap between germline ends came to 13 bases. CDR3 amino acids: CASSDPGEGTEAFF. The DNA for the CDR3 is TGTGCCAGCAGCGACCCAGGAGAAGGCACTGAAGCTTTCTTT.

This clonotype was seen ten or more times. The chain has TRBV2 and TRBJ1-5; 8 nucleotides agree with TRBD1. The V segment lost 7 bases and the J segment 5 bases; nucleotides outside the gene matches: 4. This CDR3 comprises 13 residues. The germline V gene encodes CDR1 SNHLY and CDR2 FYNNEI. This CDR3 is CASTLRGHQPQHF. The CDR3 DNA is TGTGCCAGCACCCTCAGGGGGCATCAGCCCCAGCATTTT.

This clonotype has only a few counts. This chain connects TRBV6-5 to TRBJ1-1; 9 bases are shared with TRBD1. The CDR3 has 15 amino acids. J gave up 6 bases and V 0 bases, and 5 bases lay outside the gene matches. Germline CDR1 and CDR2: MNHEY and SVGAGI. The CDR3 is CASSYSTGTGSEAFF. Here the CDR3 DNA reads TGTGCCAGCAGTTACTCGACAGGGACAGGGTCTGAAGCTTTCTTT.

The DNA of the CDR3 is TGTGCCAGCAGTTACTCGAAGGGGACTAGCGGGAACTACGAGCAGTACTTC. Residues: CASSYSKGTSGNYEQYF. The chain employs TRBV6-5 and TRBJ2-7; 13 positions match TRBD2. The junction had 5 bases not matched to a gene; V was cut back by 0 bases and J by 3 bases. Germline CDR1 is MNHEY and CDR2 is SVGAGI. This CDR3 comprises 17 residues.

This clonotype has at least ten counts. The CDR3 nucleotides are TGCAGTGCTAGATCCGGGACTAGCCACGCGGAGACCCAGTACTTC. Encoded protein: CSARSGTSHAETQYF. The chain employs TRBV20-1 and TRBJ2-5, with 9 bases lining up with TRBD2. Looked up from germline, CDR1 is DFQATT and CDR2 is SNEGSKA (reference sequence). This CDR3 has 15 amino acids. V dropped 2 bases and J dropped 5; count of bases not matched to a gene: 9.

CDR3 coding DNA: TGCGCCAGCAGCTTGCACCCGGGACAGGGAGGATACGAGCAGTACTTC. Translating gives CASSLHPGQGGYEQYF. This sequence joins TRBV5-1 and TRBJ2-7, with 9 bases lining up with TRBD1. Per the germline V gene, CDR1 is SGHRS and CDR2 is YFSETQ. The CDR3 is 16 residues long. Unmatched junction bases numbered 9, after V lost 1 base and J lost 4 bases.

Ten or more counts support this clonotype. The chain employs TRBV6-1 and TRBJ1-4; tentative D call: TRBD1 (5 bases). The CDR3 loop spans 13 amino acids. V dropped 7 bases and J dropped 6 bases, with 12 bases sitting between them. Germline CDR1 is MNHNS and CDR2 is SASEGT. The CDR3 nucleotides read TGTGCCAGCACGGGACTTGGGGATGAAAAACTGTTTTTT. Its protein is CASTGLGDEKLFF.

Concerning this clonotype itself: This may stem from a read error, because a much larger clone lies one nucleotide away. V gene TRBV12-3 or TRBV12-4 combines with J gene TRBJ2-2, with D possibly called TRBD1 or TRBD2 (5 bases each). This CDR3 comprises 14 residues. The CDR3 DNA sequence: TGTGCCAGCAACTTGGGGGATAACGCCGGGGAGCCGTTTTTT. It yields the protein CASNLGDNAGEPFF.

This clonotype came up many times. V is TRBV3-1 and J is TRBJ2-1, with TRBD2 as a possible D gene (7 bases). The germline CDR1 and CDR2 sequences are LGHDT and YNNKEL (reference sequence). This CDR3 has 16 residues. V lost 5 bases, J lost 2 bases, and 16 bases lay in between. The CDR3 sequence: CASSSLGGLTYNEQFF. The DNA of the CDR3 is TGTGCCAGCAGCTCTTTGGGGGGGCTGACCTACAATGAGCAGTTCTTC.

As concerns this clonotype: Being one base from a much bigger clone, this may be a read error. In nucleotides, the CDR3 is TGTACCAGCAGTTACTCCACGACGGGCAGAAGGCGGTACAATGAGCAGTTCTTC. It encodes CTSSYSTTGRRRYNEQFF. This chain connects TRBV6-6 to TRBJ2-1, with D uncertain. Germline CDR1 reads MNHNY; CDR2 reads SVGAGI (reference sequence). The CDR3 runs to 18 residues.

This clonotype was counted only a few times. The rearrangement joins TRBV4-1 to TRBJ2-7, with TRBD1 matching 12 bases. The CDR3 totals 14 residues. V lost 4 bases and J lost 5; bases outside the gene matches: 3. Per the germline V gene, CDR1 is MGHRA and CDR2 is YSYEKL. DNA of the CDR3: TGCGCCAGCAGCCCCGGGACAGGGGGCGACGAGCAGTACTTC. Its translation is CASSPGTGGDEQYF.

This clonotype appeared a few times. V gene TRBV10-3 combines with J gene TRBJ2-1; 8 positions agree with TRBD2. The CDR3 totals 15 residues. With 6 bases clipped from V and 4 bases from J, the junction kept 8 bases outside the gene matches. The germline CDR1 and CDR2 sequences are ENHRY and SYGVKD. CDR3 sequence: CAIRPGTRTYNEQFF. The CDR3 region has the DNA TGTGCCATCAGACCCGGGACTAGAACATACAATGAGCAGTTCTTC.

This clonotype was counted ten times or more. The rearrangement links TRBV15 to TRBJ2-7; 9 nucleotides match TRBD2. V trimming: 8 bases; J trimming: 7 bases; junction bases outside the gene matches: 9. This CDR3 contains 13 residues. The germline V gene has CDR1 LNHNV and CDR2 YYDKDF (reference sequence). The CDR3 DNA reads TGTGCCACCTCCGAGGTAGCGGGAGAAGAGCAGTACTTC. Encoded protein: CATSEVAGEEQYF.